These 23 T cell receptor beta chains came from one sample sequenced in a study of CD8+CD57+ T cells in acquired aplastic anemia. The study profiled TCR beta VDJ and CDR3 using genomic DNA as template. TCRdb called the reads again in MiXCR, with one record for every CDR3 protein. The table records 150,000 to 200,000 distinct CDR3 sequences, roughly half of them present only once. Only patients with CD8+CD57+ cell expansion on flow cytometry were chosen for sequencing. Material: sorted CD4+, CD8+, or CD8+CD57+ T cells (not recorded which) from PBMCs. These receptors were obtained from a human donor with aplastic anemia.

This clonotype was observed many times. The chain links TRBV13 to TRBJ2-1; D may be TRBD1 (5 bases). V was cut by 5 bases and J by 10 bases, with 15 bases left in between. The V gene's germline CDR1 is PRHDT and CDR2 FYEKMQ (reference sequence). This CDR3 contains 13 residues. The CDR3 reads CASSNIQAREQFF. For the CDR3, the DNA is TGTGCCAGCAGCAACATACAGGCTCGCGAGCAGTTCTTC.

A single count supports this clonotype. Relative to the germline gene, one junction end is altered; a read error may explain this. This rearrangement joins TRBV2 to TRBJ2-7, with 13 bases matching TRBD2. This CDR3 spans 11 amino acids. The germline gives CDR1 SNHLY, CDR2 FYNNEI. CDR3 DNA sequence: TGTGCCAGCAAACGACTAGCGGGAGGCAACTTC. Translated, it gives CASKRLAGGNF.

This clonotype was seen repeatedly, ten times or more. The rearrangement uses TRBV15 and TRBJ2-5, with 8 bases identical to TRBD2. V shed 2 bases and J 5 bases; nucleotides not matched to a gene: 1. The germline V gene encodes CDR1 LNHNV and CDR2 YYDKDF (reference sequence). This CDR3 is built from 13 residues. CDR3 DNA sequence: TGTGCCACCAGCAGAATAGCGGGGGAGACCCAGTACTTC. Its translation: CATSRIAGETQYF.

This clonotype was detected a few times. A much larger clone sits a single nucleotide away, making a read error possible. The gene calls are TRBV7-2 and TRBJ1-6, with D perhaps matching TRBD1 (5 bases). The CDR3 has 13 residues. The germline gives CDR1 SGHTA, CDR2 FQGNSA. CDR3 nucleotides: TGTGCCGGCAGCTTACTATTGGACAAGCCCCTCCACTTT. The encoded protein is CAGSLLLDKPLHF.

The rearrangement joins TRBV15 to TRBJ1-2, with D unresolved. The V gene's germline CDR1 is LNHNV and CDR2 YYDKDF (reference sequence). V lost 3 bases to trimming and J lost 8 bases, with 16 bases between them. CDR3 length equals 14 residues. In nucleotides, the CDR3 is TGTGCCACCAGCAGTTTACGGGCCATGGAAGGCTACACCTTC. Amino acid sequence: CATSSLRAMEGYTF. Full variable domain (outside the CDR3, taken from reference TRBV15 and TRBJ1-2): DAMVIQNPRYQVTQFGKPVTLSCSQTLNHNVMYWYQQKSSQAPKLLFHYYDKDFNNEADTPDNFQSRRPNTSFCFLDIRSPGLGDTAMYLCATSSLRAMEGYTFGSGTRLTVV.

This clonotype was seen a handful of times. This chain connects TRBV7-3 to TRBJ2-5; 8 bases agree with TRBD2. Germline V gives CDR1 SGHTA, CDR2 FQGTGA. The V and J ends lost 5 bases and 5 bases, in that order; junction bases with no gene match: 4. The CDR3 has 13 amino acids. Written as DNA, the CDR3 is TGTGCCAGCAGCCCGGGGGGGAGGGAGACCCAGTACTTC. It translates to CASSPGGRETQYF.

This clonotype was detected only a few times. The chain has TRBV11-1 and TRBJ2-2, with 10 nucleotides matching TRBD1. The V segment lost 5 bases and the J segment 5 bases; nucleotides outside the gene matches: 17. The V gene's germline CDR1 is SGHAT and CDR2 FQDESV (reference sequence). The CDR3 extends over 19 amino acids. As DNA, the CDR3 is TGTGCCAGCAGCCCCCCGTGGGTATCGGCGGGACAGGGGACCGGGGAGCTGTTTTTT. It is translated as CASSPPWVSAGQGTGELFF.

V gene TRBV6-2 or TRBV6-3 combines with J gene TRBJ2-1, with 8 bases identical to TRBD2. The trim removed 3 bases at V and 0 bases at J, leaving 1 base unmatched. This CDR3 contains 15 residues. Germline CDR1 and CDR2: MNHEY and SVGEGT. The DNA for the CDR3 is TGTGCCAGCAGTTATGCGGGGGGCTCCTACAATGAGCAGTTCTTC. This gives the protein CASSYAGGSYNEQFF.

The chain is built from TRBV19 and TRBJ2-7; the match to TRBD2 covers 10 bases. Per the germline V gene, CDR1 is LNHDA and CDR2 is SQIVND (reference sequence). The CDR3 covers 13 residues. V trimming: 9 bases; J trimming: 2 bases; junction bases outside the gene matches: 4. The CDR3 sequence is CASRLAGTYEQYF. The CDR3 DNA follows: TGTGCCAGCAGACTAGCGGGTACCTACGAGCAGTACTTC.

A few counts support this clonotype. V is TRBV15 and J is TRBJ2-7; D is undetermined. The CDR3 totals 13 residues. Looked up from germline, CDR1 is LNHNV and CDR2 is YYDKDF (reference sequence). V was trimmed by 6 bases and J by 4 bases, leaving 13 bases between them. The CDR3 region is CATSRDWTYEQYF. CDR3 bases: TGTGCCACCAGTAGGGATTGGACGTACGAGCAGTACTTC. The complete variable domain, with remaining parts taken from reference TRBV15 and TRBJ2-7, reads DAMVIQNPRYQVTQFGKPVTLSCSQTLNHNVMYWYQQKSSQAPKLLFHYYDKDFNNEADTPDNFQSRRPNTSFCFLDIRSPGLGDTAMYLCATSRDWTYEQYFGPGTRLTVT.

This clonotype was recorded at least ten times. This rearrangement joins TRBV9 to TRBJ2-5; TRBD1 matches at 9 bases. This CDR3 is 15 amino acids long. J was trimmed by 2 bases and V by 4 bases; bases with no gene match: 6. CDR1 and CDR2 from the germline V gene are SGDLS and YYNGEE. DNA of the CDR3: TGTGCCAGCAGCACCGGACAGGGGTTTCAAGAGACCCAGTACTTC. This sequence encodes CASSTGQGFQETQYF.

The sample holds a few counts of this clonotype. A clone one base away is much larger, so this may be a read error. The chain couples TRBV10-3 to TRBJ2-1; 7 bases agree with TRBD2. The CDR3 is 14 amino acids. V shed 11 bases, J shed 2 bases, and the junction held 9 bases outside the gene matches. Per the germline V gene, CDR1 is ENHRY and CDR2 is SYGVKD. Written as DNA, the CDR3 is TGTGCCGCGACGCGGGGAGGGGCCTACAATGAGCAGTTCTTC. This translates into CAATRGGAYNEQFF.

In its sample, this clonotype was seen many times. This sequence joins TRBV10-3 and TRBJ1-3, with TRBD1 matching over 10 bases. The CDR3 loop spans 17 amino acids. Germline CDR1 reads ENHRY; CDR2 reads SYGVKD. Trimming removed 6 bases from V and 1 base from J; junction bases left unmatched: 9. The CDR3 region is CAIRGGTGEKSGNTIYF. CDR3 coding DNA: TGTGCCATCAGGGGAGGGACAGGGGAAAAGTCTGGAAACACCATATATTTT.

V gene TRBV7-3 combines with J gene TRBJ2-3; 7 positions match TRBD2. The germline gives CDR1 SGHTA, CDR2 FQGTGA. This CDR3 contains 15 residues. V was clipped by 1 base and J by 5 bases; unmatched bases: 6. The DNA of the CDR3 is TGTGCCAGCAGCTTAAGTAGGGCTAGCGGAGATACGCAGTATTTT. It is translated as CASSLSRASGDTQYF.

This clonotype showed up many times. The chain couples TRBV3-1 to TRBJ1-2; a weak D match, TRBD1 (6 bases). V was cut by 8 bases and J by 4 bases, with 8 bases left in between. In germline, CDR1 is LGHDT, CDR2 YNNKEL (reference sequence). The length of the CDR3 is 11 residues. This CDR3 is CASGTTYGYTF. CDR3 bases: TGTGCCAGCGGGACAACCTATGGCTACACCTTC.

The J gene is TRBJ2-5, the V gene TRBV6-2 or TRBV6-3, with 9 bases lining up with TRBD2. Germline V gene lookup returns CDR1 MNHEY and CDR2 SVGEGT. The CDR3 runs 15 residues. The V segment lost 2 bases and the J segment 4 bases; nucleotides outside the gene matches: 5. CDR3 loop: CASSYRGLAIETQYF. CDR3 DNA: TGTGCCAGCAGTTACCGCGGACTAGCGATAGAGACCCAGTACTTC.

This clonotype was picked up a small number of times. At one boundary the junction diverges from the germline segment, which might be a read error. The CDR3 nucleotides are TGCAGTGCTAGGGATAGCCCGGGGGCTAAGAACACTGAAGCTTCCTTT. Protein: CSARDSPGAKNTEASF. V and J are TRBV20-1 and TRBJ1-1; D might be TRBD1 (6 bases). CDR1 and CDR2 from the germline V gene are DFQATT and SNEGSKA (reference sequence). This CDR3 has 16 residues.

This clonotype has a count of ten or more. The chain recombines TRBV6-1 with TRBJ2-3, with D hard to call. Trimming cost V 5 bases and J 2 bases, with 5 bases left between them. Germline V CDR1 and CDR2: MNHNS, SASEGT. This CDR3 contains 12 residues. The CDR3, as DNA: TGTGCCAGCAGTCAAGACACAGATACGCAGTATTTT. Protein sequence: CASSQDTDTQYF.

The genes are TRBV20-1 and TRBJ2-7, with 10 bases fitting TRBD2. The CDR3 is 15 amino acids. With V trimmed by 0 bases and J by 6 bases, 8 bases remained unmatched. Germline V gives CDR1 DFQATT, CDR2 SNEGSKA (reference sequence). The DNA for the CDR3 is TGCAGTGCTAGAGACGTATCTAGCGGGGGCCTCGAGCAGTACTTC. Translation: CSARDVSSGGLEQYF.

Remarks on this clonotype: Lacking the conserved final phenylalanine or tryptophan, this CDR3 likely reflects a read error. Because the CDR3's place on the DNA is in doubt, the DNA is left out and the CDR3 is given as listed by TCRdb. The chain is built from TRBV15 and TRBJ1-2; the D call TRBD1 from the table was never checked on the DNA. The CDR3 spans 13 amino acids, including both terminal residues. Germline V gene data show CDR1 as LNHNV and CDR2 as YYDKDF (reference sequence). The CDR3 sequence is CATSPTGTYGYTL.

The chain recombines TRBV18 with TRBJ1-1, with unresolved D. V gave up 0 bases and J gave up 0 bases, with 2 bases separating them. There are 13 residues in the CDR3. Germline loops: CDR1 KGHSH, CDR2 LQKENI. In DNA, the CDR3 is TGTGCCAGCTCACCACCCGTGAACACTGAAGCTTTCTTT. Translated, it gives CASSPPVNTEAFF.

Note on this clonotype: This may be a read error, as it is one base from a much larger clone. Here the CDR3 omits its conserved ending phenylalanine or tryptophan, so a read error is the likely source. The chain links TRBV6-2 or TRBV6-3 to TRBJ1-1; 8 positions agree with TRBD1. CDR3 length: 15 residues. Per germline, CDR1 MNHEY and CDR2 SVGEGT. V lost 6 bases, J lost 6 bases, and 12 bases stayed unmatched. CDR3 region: CASSQTGDRTAEAFL. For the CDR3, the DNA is TGTGCCAGCAGCCAAACCGGGGACAGGACAGCTGAAGCTTTCCTT.

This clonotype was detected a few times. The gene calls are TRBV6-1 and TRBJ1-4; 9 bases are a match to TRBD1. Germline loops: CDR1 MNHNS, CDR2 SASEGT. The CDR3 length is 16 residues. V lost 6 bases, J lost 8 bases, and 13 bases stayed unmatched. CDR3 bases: TGTGCCAGCAGCGAAAGCCTGGGACAGGGAGGCGAAAAACTGTTTTTT. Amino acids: CASSESLGQGGEKLFF.